These 23 T cell receptor beta chains came from one sample sequenced in a study of OX40 agonist ivuxolimab in advanced cancers. Sequenced by immunoSEQ multiplex PCR; TCRdb stores in-frame clones only, minus some. The table lists over 45,000 clones, about 94% of them singletons. The sequenced sample was CD4+ or CD8+ T cells sorted from blood, obtained in a trial of the OX40 agonist ivuxolimab. All receptors derive from an adult with an advanced solid tumor such as melanoma, head and neck, liver or kidney cancer.

This CDR3 reads CASSQAYKSYEQYF. As DNA, the CDR3 is TGCGCCAGCAGCCAAGCCTACAAGTCCTACGAGCAGTACTTC. The chain links TRBV4-1 to TRBJ2-7; no firm D call. The V and J ends lost 1 base and 1 base respectively, with 8 bases between them. Germline V gene lookup returns CDR1 MGHRA and CDR2 YSYEKL. The CDR3 is 14 residues long.

This chain links TRBV2 with TRBJ2-7; D gene ambiguous. From germline, CDR1 is SNHLY and CDR2 FYNNEI. The V and J ends lost 7 bases and 1 base respectively, with 14 bases between them. The CDR3 runs 14 residues. The CDR3 here is CASTEWFGSYEQYF. The CDR3 coding sequence is TGTGCCAGCACCGAGTGGTTCGGTTCCTACGAGCAGTACTTC.

Here the CDR3 DNA reads TGTGCCAGCAGCAACCTTCACTACGAGCAGTACTTC. It specifies CASSNLHYEQYF. V gene TRBV5-4 combines with J gene TRBJ2-7; D is uncertain. Trimming stripped 4 bases from V and 3 bases from J, with 8 bases between. Looked up from germline, CDR1 is SGHNT and CDR2 is YYREEE (reference sequence). The CDR3 extends over 12 amino acids.

The V and J genes are TRBV21-1 and TRBJ2-7; the table's D call TRBD2 went unverified against the DNA. TRBV21-1 is recorded as a pseudogene. This CDR3 region has 16 residues. In DNA form, the CDR3 reads TGTGCCAGCAGCAGGGGTTTAGCGGGACTCCCGCACGAGCAGTACTTC. Its translation is CASSRGLAGLPHEQYF.

V usage is TRBV10-3 and J usage is TRBJ2-5; no clear D gene. CDR1 is ENHRY, CDR2 SYGVKD, per germline. V lost 3 bases to trimming and J lost 2 bases, with 7 bases between them. The CDR3 runs to 13 residues. Written as DNA, the CDR3 is TGTGCCATCAGTGATGTCACTCAAGAGACCCAGTACTTC. This codes for CAISDVTQETQYF.

The chain links TRBV5-6 to TRBJ1-2; TRBD1 is a possible D gene (6 bases). The germline V and J ends were trimmed by 3 bases and 4 bases, with 19 bases remaining between them. This CDR3 has 16 residues. From germline, CDR1 is SGHDT and CDR2 YYEEEE. The CDR3 here is CASSWGAESGLYGYTF. The CDR3 DNA is TGTGCCAGCAGCTGGGGGGCCGAGAGCGGTCTCTATGGCTACACCTTC.

The gene calls are TRBV28 and TRBJ1-5, with D perhaps TRBD1 (6 bases). Looked up from germline, CDR1 is MDHEN and CDR2 is SYDVKM. Trimming removed 0 bases at V and 7 bases at J, with 16 bases between. This CDR3 contains 16 residues. The CDR3 DNA follows: TGTGCCAGCAGTTTATGGGGTCAGGGACAAGGACAGCCCCAGCATTTT. Protein sequence: CASSLWGQGQGQPQHF.

CDR3 sequence reads: CASSREIGTGGLREQYF. In nucleotides, the CDR3 is TGTGCCAGCAGCAGGGAGATCGGGACTGGGGGTTTAAGGGAGCAGTACTTC. V gene TRBV9 combines with J gene TRBJ2-7, with D possibly being TRBD2 (6 bases). V shed 4 bases and J shed 7 bases, with 27 bases lying between them. This CDR3 region has 17 residues. Per germline, CDR1 SGDLS and CDR2 YYNGEE.

This sequence joins TRBV28 and TRBJ1-1; D gene unclear. CDR1 is MDHEN and CDR2 is SYDVKM in the germline V gene. Trimming took off 1 base at V and 4 bases at J, with 10 bases between the two ends. The CDR3 extends over 14 amino acids. The CDR3 spells CASSLLSGFTEAFF. CDR3 coding DNA: TGTGCCAGCAGTTTATTGTCCGGGTTCACTGAAGCTTTCTTT.

This chain links TRBV7-9 with TRBJ1-1, with unresolved D. The CDR3 spans 14 residues. CDR1 and CDR2 from the germline V gene are SEHNR and FQNEAQ (reference sequence). Trimming removed 5 bases from V and 5 bases from J, with 15 bases in between. The CDR3 sequence: CASSPPLQWTEAFF. The CDR3, as DNA: TGTGCCAGCAGCCCTCCCCTGCAATGGACTGAAGCTTTCTTT.

The chain uses TRBV19 and TRBJ1-5, with D possibly being TRBD1 (5 bases). The CDR3 has 15 amino acids. Germline V CDR1 and CDR2: LNHDA, SQIVND (reference sequence). Trimming took off 3 bases at V and 6 bases at J, with 15 bases between the two ends. CDR3 protein: CASSISAGNIQPQHF. In DNA form, the CDR3 reads TGTGCCAGTAGTATTTCCGCAGGGAATATTCAGCCCCAGCATTTT.

This sequence joins TRBV4-1 and TRBJ2-5; maybe TRBD1 (6 bases). Near its end, the DNA agrees better with TRBJ2-7, so the J call may be wrong. The V gene's germline CDR1 is MGHRA and CDR2 YSYEKL. This CDR3 is built from 13 residues. CDR3 amino acids: CASSQHNRDEQYF. Here the CDR3 DNA reads TGCGCCAGCAGCCAACATAACAGGGACGAGCAGTACTTC.

The chain recombines TRBV5-4 with TRBJ2-2; D possibly corresponds to TRBD1 (7 bases). Trimming pared 1 base from V and 4 bases from J, leaving 11 bases between. The CDR3 contains 15 residues. The germline CDR1 and CDR2 sequences are SGHNT and YYREEE (reference sequence). The CDR3 DNA follows: TGTGCCAGCAGCTTGAGGCAGGGGGGCACCGGGGAGCTGTTTTTT. Translating it yields CASSLRQGGTGELFF.

This clone was counted once. This sequence joins TRBV28 and TRBJ2-5; 7 bases map to TRBD1. J was trimmed by 2 bases and V by 5 bases; bases with no gene match: 11. Germline V gene sequence: CDR1 MDHEN, CDR2 SYDVKM. This CDR3 is 16 amino acids long. CDR3 amino acids: CASSITLPGGQETQYF. The CDR3 DNA sequence: TGTGCCAGCAGTATCACCCTCCCAGGGGGACAAGAGACCCAGTACTTC.

V is TRBV9 and J is TRBJ1-2; 9 bases map to TRBD1. V gave up 0 bases and J gave up 6 bases; unmatched junction bases: 9. CDR1 is SGDLS, CDR2 YYNGEE, per germline. The CDR3 has 16 residues. CDR3 sequence (DNA): TGTGCCAGCAGCGTAGGGAAGACAGGGGGTGTAGATGGCTACACCTTC. Translating gives CASSVGKTGGVDGYTF. Complete variable domain (other parts from reference TRBV9 and TRBJ1-2): DSGVTQTPKHLITATGQRVTLRCSPRSGDLSVYWYQQSLDQGLQFLIQYYNGEERAKGNILERFSAQQFPDLHSELNLSSLELGDSALYFCASSVGKTGGVDGYTFGSGTRLTVV.

The chain employs TRBV7-3 and TRBJ2-1, with D possibly being TRBD1 or TRBD2 (5 bases each). Trimming took 0 bases from V and 7 from J, leaving 13 bases between them. Per germline, CDR1 SGHTA and CDR2 FQGTGA. This CDR3 is built from 15 residues. The DNA for the CDR3 is TGTGCCAGCAGCTTAACAGGTGGGGACGTGAATGAGCAGTTCTTC. The encoded protein is CASSLTGGDVNEQFF.

V is TRBV13 and J is TRBJ2-4; D is perhaps TRBD2 (6 bases). Germline V gives CDR1 PRHDT, CDR2 FYEKMQ (reference sequence). V dropped 5 bases and J dropped 4 bases, with 15 bases sitting between them. The CDR3 is 15 residues long. The CDR3 nucleotides are TGTGCCAGCAGCCTAGTTATGGAGGGGAAAAACATTCAGTACTTC. Its protein is CASSLVMEGKNIQYF.

As to this clone: The sample holds other DNA sequences that translate to the same CDR3. This chain links TRBV27 with TRBJ2-7; D is undetermined. In germline, CDR1 is MNHEY, CDR2 SMNVEV (reference sequence). V lost 2 bases to trimming and J lost 2 bases, with 10 bases between them. The CDR3 is made up of 14 amino acids. CDR3: CASSLGQGTYEQYF. The CDR3 DNA reads as TGTGCCAGCAGTTTAGGGCAAGGGACCTACGAGCAGTACTTC.

The V gene is TRBV6-1, the J gene TRBJ2-3; D gene unclear. V shed 6 bases and J shed 4 bases, with 2 bases lying between them. Looked up from germline, CDR1 is MNHNS and CDR2 is SASEGT. The CDR3 contains 10 residues. CDR3 nucleotides: TGTGCCAGCAGGGCAGATACGCAGTATTTT. This translates into CASRADTQYF.

This chain links TRBV28 with TRBJ2-5; D is perhaps TRBD2 (5 bases). The CDR3 contains 14 residues. V lost 5 bases to trimming and J lost 2 bases, with 12 bases between them. Per germline, CDR1 MDHEN and CDR2 SYDVKM. CDR3 DNA: TGTGCCAGCAGTCGGACTCGTTTACAAGAGACCCAGTACTTC. Translation gives CASSRTRLQETQYF.

The V call is TRBV10-3, the J call TRBJ2-1; D is possibly TRBD1 (6 bases). Trimming pared 0 bases from V and 7 bases from J, leaving 16 bases between. The CDR3 has 16 residues. Per the germline V gene, CDR1 is ENHRY and CDR2 is SYGVKD. CDR3 residues: CAISESVWGQLNEQFF. DNA for the CDR3: TGTGCCATCAGTGAGTCGGTGTGGGGGCAGTTGAATGAGCAGTTCTTC.

The rearrangement links TRBV10-2 to TRBJ1-4; tentative D call: TRBD1 (6 bases). Germline V gene sequence: CDR1 WSHSY, CDR2 SAAADI. V lost 4 bases and J 8 bases, leaving 20 bases between the germline ends. The CDR3 is 16 amino acids. As DNA, the CDR3 is TGCGCCAGCAGTGTATCAGGGCCTAGGGGGAAAGAAAAACTGTTTTTT. Its protein product is CASSVSGPRGKEKLFF.

J is TRBJ2-3 and V is TRBV6-6, with D perhaps TRBD2 (6 bases). Trimming stripped 0 bases from V and 3 bases from J, with 10 bases between. This CDR3 has 15 residues. In germline, CDR1 is MNHNY, CDR2 SVGAGI (reference sequence). The chain's CDR3 is CASSYSAGRTDTQYF. Written as DNA, the CDR3 is TGTGCCAGCAGTTACTCCGCGGGACGTACAGATACGCAGTATTTT.